The source of this TCR beta chain is a study of T cell responses to AZD1222 COVID-19 vaccine. Whole-study findings and limits: Baseline seropositives among AZD1222 recipients totaled only five or six. At 160-218 and 743-854, vaccine-associated CD4 TCRs were dominant, and they spanned spike. Sampling captured repertoires only after the peak T cell response.

Method: immunoSEQ multiplex PCR; TCRdb's copy keeps in-frame clones and lacks some. This sample has around 150,000 clones, with 92% found just once. As to this clone: What it recognizes is unknown.

CDR1 is MGHRA and CDR2 is YSYEKL in the germline V gene. V lost 4 bases and J lost 5; bases outside the gene matches: 12. The CDR3 length is 16 residues. The clonotype was recovered from an adult who received the AZD1222 COVID-19 vaccine. V gene TRBV4-1 combines with J gene TRBJ2-3; TRBD1 agrees at 7 bases. Sequencing used peripheral blood, obtained 28 days after the second AZD1222 dose. The CDR3 coding sequence is TGCGCCAGCAGCCCCAACTCCGAGACAGGGCGAGATACGCAGTATTTT. Protein product: CASSPNSETGRDTQYF.